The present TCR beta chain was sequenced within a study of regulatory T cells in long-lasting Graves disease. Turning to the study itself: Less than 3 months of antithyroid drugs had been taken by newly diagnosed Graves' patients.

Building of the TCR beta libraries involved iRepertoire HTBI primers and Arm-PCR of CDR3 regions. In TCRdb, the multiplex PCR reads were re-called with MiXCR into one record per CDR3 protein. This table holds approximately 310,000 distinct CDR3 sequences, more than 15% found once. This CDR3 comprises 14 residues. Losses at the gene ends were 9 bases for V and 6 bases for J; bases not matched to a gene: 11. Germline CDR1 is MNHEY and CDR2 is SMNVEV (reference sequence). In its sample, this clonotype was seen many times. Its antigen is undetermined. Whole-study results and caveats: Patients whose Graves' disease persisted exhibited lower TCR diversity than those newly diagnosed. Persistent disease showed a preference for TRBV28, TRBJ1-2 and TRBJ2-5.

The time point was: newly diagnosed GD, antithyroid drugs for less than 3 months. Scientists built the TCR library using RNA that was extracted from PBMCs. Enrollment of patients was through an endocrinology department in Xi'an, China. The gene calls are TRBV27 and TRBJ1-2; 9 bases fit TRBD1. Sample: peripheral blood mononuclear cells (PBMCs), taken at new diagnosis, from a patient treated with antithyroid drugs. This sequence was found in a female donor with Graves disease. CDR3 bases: TGTGCCAGTGTCAAAACAGGGGGCGCGGATGGCTACACCTTC. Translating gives CASVKTGGADGYTF.